What follows describes a single TCR beta chain. As yet, its antigen is unknown. This entry is derived from a study of radiotherapy plus CTLA-4 blockade in lung cancer. Turning to the study itself: About a sixth of enrolled patients responded objectively, and over 30% had disease control. Study-wide results and caveats: Subsequent to radiotherapy plus ipilimumab, tumor-derived TCR clones underwent expansion in blood. Interferon-beta and early blood T cell clone dynamics reportedly predicted response best.

Ipilimumab CTLA-4 blockade and focal radiation were given to patients with chemo-refractory metastatic non-small-cell lung cancer. Here immunoSEQ multiplex PCR was the method, and the copy in TCRdb shows in-frame clones only, minus some. The sample includes about 51,000 clones, around 79% of them seen just once. Looked up from germline, CDR1 is MDHEN and CDR2 is SYDVKM. Trimming at V came to 7 bases and at J to 5 bases, leaving 6 bases not matched to a gene. The CDR3 is made up of 13 amino acids. The starting material was peripheral blood, obtained from a patient treated with radiotherapy plus ipilimumab. The receptor comes from a human donor with non-small cell lung cancer whose response to radiotherapy plus ipilimumab could not be evaluated. The chain links TRBV28 to TRBJ1-1; the match to TRBD1 covers 8 bases. The CDR3 DNA reads TGTGCCAGCACTAGGACAGGGAGAACTGAAGCTTTCTTT. Encoded protein: CASTRTGRTEAFF.